This T cell receptor beta chain came from a study of neurological immune-mediated disorders. Study context: The approximately 34 multiple sclerosis patients comprised around 31 relapsing-remitting and 3 secondary progressive cases. Findings of the study overall: The absence of any CDR3 amino acid sequence shared by expanded clones across subjects suggests that repertoires were private in all groups.

Germline CDR1 DFQATT, CDR2 SNEGSKA (reference sequence). V shed 0 bases and J shed 5 bases, with 10 bases lying between them. CDR3 length: 14 residues. This clonotype was counted between two and nine times. Its specificity is not known. The authors obtained over 160 million TCR-beta sequences from 15-18 subjects per sequencing run. TCRdb itself ran the 5' RACE reads through MiXCR, one entry per CDR3 protein. Among 65,000 to 70,000 distinct CDR3 sequences, 4.1% were seen once, and the ten largest hold just over 2.5%. This chain uses TRBV20-1 with TRBJ2-2; D is possibly TRBD1 (7 bases). The specimen was PBMCs. This TCR came from a man in his fifties or sixties with multiple sclerosis. In DNA, the CDR3 is TGCAGTGCTAGAGATCAGGGGGGAACCGGGGAGCTGTTTTTT. Translating gives CSARDQGGTGELFF.